The clone carrying this T cell receptor beta chain occurred a few times. The sample originates from a study of T-cell reconstitution after alpha-beta-depleted transplantation in children. Trimming cost V 0 bases and J 0 bases, with 9 bases left between them. CDR1 and CDR2 (germline): SGHRS, YFSETQ. The CDR3 contains 16 residues. It was with unique molecular identifiers that the TCRbeta library was prepared. TCRdb re-analysed the PCR reads in MiXCR, keeping a single row per CDR3 protein. The data show about 980,000 distinct CDR3 sequences, 25% to 30% seen once. The sample in question was PBMCs, mostly from graft donor cells, obtained 360 days after TCRalphabeta/CD19-depleted stem cell transplant. The genes are TRBV5-1 and TRBJ2-2, with TRBD1 as a possible D gene (5 bases). This clonotype originated in a boy under two years old who had a stem cell transplant for SCID, so the T cells may come from the graft donor. CDR3 bases: TGCGCCAGCAGCTTGGGGCAGGGCTCGAACACCGGGGAGCTGTTTTTT. This sequence encodes CASSLGQGSNTGELFF.